Listed here are 25 T cell receptor beta chains from one sample, sequenced in a study of vaccination and CD4 T cells after COVID-19. The antigens of these receptors remain unknown. The Oncomine TCR Beta short-read assay was what sequenced the DNA obtained from cultured CD4+ T cells. MiXCR, run by TCRdb on the PCR reads, gives a single entry per CDR3 protein. The repertoire holds about 20,000 distinct CDR3 sequences, with 60% as singletons. Indicated treatment: approximately nine-day PBMC culture with coronavirus spike peptide pools or control peptides (ViraFEST assay). Specimen: CD4+ T cells from blood, cultured in vitro, collected after SARS-CoV-2 vaccination. The receptor set was obtained from a human donor who had recovered from COVID-19.

The gene calls are TRBV12-3 or TRBV12-4 and TRBJ1-2; 7 positions match TRBD1. V lost 4 bases and J lost 0; bases outside the gene matches: 5. CDR3 length: 15 residues. The CDR3 sequence is CASSSHGQANYGYTF. The CDR3 bases are TGTGCCAGCAGTTCACATGGACAGGCTAACTATGGCTACACCTTC.

This clonotype was picked up one time. The chain has TRBV7-2 and TRBJ2-2; unclear D gene. CDR1 SGHTA and CDR2 FQGNSA come from the germline V gene. The ends were cut back, 4 bases at V and 3 bases at J, with 12 bases in the middle. The CDR3 is 15 amino acids. This CDR3 reads CASSYTTPYTGELFF. The CDR3 DNA follows: TGTGCCAGCAGCTACACCACCCCCTACACCGGGGAGCTGTTTTTT.

This clonotype was observed a handful of times. V gene TRBV11-3 combines with J gene TRBJ2-5; 8 nucleotides match TRBD1. The V gene end was trimmed by 5 bases and the J gene end by 2 bases; junction bases not matched to a gene: 4. The germline CDR1 and CDR2 sequences are SGHNT and YENEEA. This CDR3 spans 14 amino acids. CDR3 amino acids: CASSPTGAQETQYF. CDR3 DNA: TGTGCCAGCAGCCCGACAGGGGCACAAGAGACCCAGTACTTC.

The genes are TRBV12-3 or TRBV12-4 and TRBJ1-1; D remains ambiguous. V dropped 2 bases and J dropped 2 bases, with 15 bases sitting between them. The CDR3 contains 16 residues. In DNA, the CDR3 is TGTGCCAGCAGTTTAATGGATTGGGCAGTTAACACTGAAGCTTTCTTT. This gives the protein CASSLMDWAVNTEAFF.

This clonotype was seen a single time. V and J are TRBV12-3 or TRBV12-4 and TRBJ1-5; D gene ambiguous. The CDR3 spans 15 residues. Trimming pared 7 bases from V and 0 bases from J, leaving 13 bases between. In DNA form, the CDR3 reads TGTGCCAGCATAGACCGGATTAATAGCAATCAGCCCCAGCATTTT. It is translated as CASIDRINSNQPQHF.

The rearrangement uses TRBV6-1 and TRBJ2-3, with TRBD2 as a possible D gene (6 bases). V lost 8 bases to trimming and J lost 5 bases, with 26 bases between them. The CDR3 sequence is 17 residues long. Per the germline V gene, CDR1 is MNHNS and CDR2 is SASEGT. The CDR3 coding sequence is TGTGCCAGCCGCGAAATCTCGGGGCGGCTAGCGAAAGATACGCAGTATTTT. It is translated as CASREISGRLAKDTQYF.

This clonotype was detected a few times. This rearrangement joins TRBV6-1 to TRBJ2-5; TRBD1 agrees at 8 bases. The CDR3 length is 15 residues. V shed 5 bases and J 5 bases; nucleotides not matched to a gene: 10. The germline gives CDR1 MNHNS, CDR2 SASEGT. The CDR3 loop is CASSTGGRDRETQYF. In DNA, the CDR3 is TGTGCCAGCAGTACAGGGGGAAGGGATCGGGAGACCCAGTACTTC.

The chain uses TRBV10-3 and TRBJ2-3; 7 bases align to TRBD1. This CDR3 contains 16 residues. Trimming at V came to 6 bases and at J to 0 bases, leaving 9 bases not matched to a gene. CDR1 is ENHRY, CDR2 SYGVKD, per germline. The chain's CDR3 is CAISGTAFSSTDTQYF. CDR3 nucleotides: TGTGCCATCAGCGGGACAGCCTTCTCTAGCACAGATACGCAGTATTTT.

This clonotype was counted only a few times. The V call is TRBV6-2 or TRBV6-3, the J call TRBJ1-5; D uncertain. The CDR3 is made up of 13 amino acids. Trimming took 2 bases from V and 6 from J, leaving 8 bases between them. Per the germline V gene, CDR1 is MNHEY and CDR2 is SVGEGT. CDR3 protein: CASSYERAQPQHF. CDR3 coding DNA: TGTGCCAGCAGTTACGAGAGGGCTCAGCCCCAGCATTTT.

The chain links TRBV28 to TRBJ2-2; tentatively, D is TRBD2 (6 bases). Germline lookup yields CDR1 MDHEN and CDR2 SYDVKM. CDR3 length: 15 amino acids. V was cut by 3 bases and J by 5 bases, with 13 bases left in between. The CDR3 loop reads CASSFRLAVTGELFF. CDR3 in DNA: TGTGCCAGCAGTTTTAGATTAGCGGTTACCGGGGAGCTGTTTTTT.

The chain joins TRBV15 to TRBJ2-3; no clear D. The CDR3 spans 13 residues. Germline V gives CDR1 LNHNV, CDR2 YYDKDF (reference sequence). Trimming pared 7 bases from V and 7 bases from J, leaving 15 bases between. The CDR3 region is CATMAVGRYTQYF. CDR3 nucleotides: TGTGCCACCATGGCAGTCGGGCGATATACGCAGTATTTT.

This chain links TRBV6-1 with TRBJ1-4; D gene ambiguous. V was pared by 6 bases and J by 5 bases, with 13 bases between. CDR3 size: 14 residues. The V gene's germline CDR1 is MNHNS and CDR2 SASEGT. In nucleotides, the CDR3 is TGTGCCAGCAGCCTGCTAGCTACCAATGAAAAACTGTTTTTT. Protein product: CASSLLATNEKLFF.

Only a few counts were recorded for this clonotype. The V and J genes are TRBV2 and TRBJ1-5; 8 positions match TRBD1. The germline V gene encodes CDR1 SNHLY and CDR2 FYNNEI. The CDR3 consists of 13 residues. Unmatched junction bases numbered 5, after V lost 7 bases and J lost 6 bases. CDR3 bases: TGTGCCAGCACCTGGACAGGGTCTCAGCCCCAGCATTTT. Its protein product is CASTWTGSQPQHF.

Note on this clonotype: Sequence at one end of the junction differs from germline and may be a read error. CDR3 sequence reads: CASSQAGMVQGPNTEAFF. CDR3 nucleotides: TGCGCCAGCAGCCAAGCCGGAATGGTACAGGGACCTAACACTGAAGCTTTCTTT. The chain recombines TRBV11-2 with TRBJ1-1; maybe TRBD1 (6 bases). CDR3 length equals 18 residues. CDR1 SGHAT and CDR2 FQNNGV come from the germline V gene.

This clonotype was detected only once. CDR3 sequence: CASRRDSSYNEQFF. The CDR3 nucleotides read TGTGCCAGCAGAAGGGATAGCTCCTACAATGAGCAGTTCTTC. The chain carries TRBV27 and TRBJ2-1; D remains ambiguous. From germline, CDR1 is MNHEY and CDR2 SMNVEV (reference sequence). The V and J ends lost 6 bases and 0 bases respectively, with 9 bases between them. The CDR3 runs 14 residues.

The gene calls are TRBV15 and TRBJ2-3; 12 nucleotides agree with TRBD2. The J segment lost 4 bases and the V segment lost 3 bases, leaving 2 bases of the junction unmatched. The germline CDR1 and CDR2 sequences are LNHNV and YYDKDF (reference sequence). The CDR3 is 15 residues long. CDR3 residues: CATSRLAGGPDTQYF. CDR3 nucleotides: TGTGCCACCAGCAGGCTAGCGGGAGGGCCAGATACGCAGTATTTT.

For the CDR3, the DNA is TGTGCCAGCAGTCGGACGACCACCTTACGGAACACTGAAGCTTTCTTT. Translation: CASSRTTTLRNTEAFF. The chain links TRBV6-1 to TRBJ1-1; the D is unclear. The CDR3 covers 16 residues. V lost 5 bases and J lost 1, with 17 bases in between. CDR1 is MNHNS and CDR2 is SASEGT in the germline V gene.

The chain is built from TRBV11-2 and TRBJ1-6; 8 positions agree with TRBD1. V was clipped by 4 bases and J by 8 bases; unmatched bases: 7. The germline CDR1 and CDR2 sequences are SGHAT and FQNNGV. This CDR3 has 15 amino acids. For the CDR3, the DNA is TGTGCCAGCAGCTCCGCGGACAGGGAGTATTCACCCCTCCACTTT. This translates into CASSSADREYSPLHF.

The chain links TRBV28 to TRBJ2-1; 10 bases are a match to TRBD2. Germline V gives CDR1 MDHEN, CDR2 SYDVKM. V lost 5 bases, J lost 9 bases, and 7 bases stayed unmatched. This CDR3 region has 14 residues. This CDR3 reads CASSLTSGVSEQFF. CDR3 DNA sequence: TGTGCCAGCAGTCTAACTAGCGGGGTTTCTGAGCAGTTCTTC.

This chain uses TRBV11-2 with TRBJ1-5; a weak D match, TRBD1 (6 bases). The V gene's germline CDR1 is SGHAT and CDR2 FQNNGV. This CDR3 has 13 amino acids. Trimming stripped 0 bases from V and 9 bases from J, with 9 bases between. This CDR3 reads CASSLEGGGPQHF. CDR3 nucleotide sequence: TGTGCCAGCAGCTTAGAGGGGGGCGGGCCCCAGCATTTT.

The chain uses TRBV29-1 and TRBJ1-1; TRBD1 might be the D (5 bases). The CDR3 is 14 residues long. With 3 bases removed from V and 1 base from J, the gap between germline ends came to 12 bases. The germline gives CDR1 SQVTM, CDR2 ANQGSEA. CDR3 nucleotides: TGCAGCGTTGAGTCCCGGGGGAGGAACACTGAAGCTTTCTTT. It is translated as CSVESRGRNTEAFF.

This chain uses TRBV6-2 or TRBV6-3 with TRBJ1-1; no reliable D call. The CDR3 runs 13 residues. V gave up 5 bases and J gave up 1 base, with 8 bases separating them. Germline assignment: CDR1 MNHEY and CDR2 SVGEGT. The CDR3 loop is CASSPAGNTEAFF. The DNA of the CDR3 is TGTGCCAGCAGTCCCGCAGGGAACACTGAAGCTTTCTTT.

V usage is TRBV6-1 and J usage is TRBJ1-6, with 8 bases that match TRBD1. Losses at the gene ends were 6 bases for V and 7 bases for J; bases not matched to a gene: 5. The V gene's germline CDR1 is MNHNS and CDR2 SASEGT. The CDR3 runs 14 residues. CDR3 sequence reads: CASSRTGPNSPLHF. The CDR3 DNA reads as TGTGCCAGCAGCCGGACAGGGCCAAATTCACCCCTCCACTTT.

This chain joins TRBV7-2 and TRBJ2-5, with 9 bases aligning to TRBD1. There are 15 residues in the CDR3. Trimming at V came to 4 bases and at J to 2 bases, leaving 5 bases not matched to a gene. Germline V gene sequence: CDR1 SGHTA, CDR2 FQGNSA. The chain's CDR3 is CASSSGDRVQETQYF. CDR3 bases: TGTGCCAGCAGCTCGGGGGACAGGGTTCAAGAGACCCAGTACTTC.

This clonotype was detected a few times. The genes are TRBV20-1 and TRBJ1-2; a weak D match, TRBD1 (6 bases). The germline gives CDR1 DFQATT, CDR2 SNEGSKA (reference sequence). V lost 2 bases, J lost 7 bases, and 17 bases lay in between. The CDR3 is 14 residues long. The chain's CDR3 is CSARSLTGGTGYTF. CDR3 nucleotide sequence: TGCAGTGCTAGAAGCCTGACGGGGGGCACTGGCTACACCTTC.